This passage covers 28 T cell receptor beta chains from one sample sequenced in a study of cytotoxic CD8 clonotypes in ibrutinib-treated CLL. The method was immunoSEQ multiplex PCR; TCRdb's version includes in-frame clones alone and lacks a portion of them. The sample consists of more than 9,000 clones, under 80% of them appearing once. The source material was PBMCs, sampled before ibrutinib treatment. Receptor source: a human donor with chronic lymphocytic leukemia.

The gene calls are TRBV4-2 and TRBJ1-1; D uncertain. The CDR3 has 12 residues. V lost 3 bases to trimming and J lost 10 bases, with 12 bases between them. Germline V CDR1 and CDR2: LGHNA, YNFKEQ. CDR3 region: CASSQGRWGAFF. As DNA, the CDR3 is TGTGCCAGCAGCCAGGGCCGGTGGGGAGCTTTCTTT.

The chain uses TRBV11-2 and TRBJ1-2; D uncertain. CDR3 length: 14 residues. Trimming removed 1 base at V and 8 bases at J, with 14 bases between. Germline CDR1 and CDR2: SGHAT and FQNNGV. CDR3 residues: CASSLGATRSGYTF. CDR3 DNA sequence: TGTGCCAGCAGCTTAGGTGCTACAAGGTCCGGCTACACCTTC.

The V and J genes are TRBV19 and TRBJ1-5; maybe TRBD1 (5 bases). V was clipped by 9 bases and J by 0 bases, with 6 bases between them. Germline V CDR1 and CDR2: LNHDA, SQIVND (reference sequence). This CDR3 contains 12 residues. The CDR3 reads CARGHSNQPQHF. CDR3 in DNA: TGTGCCAGAGGACATAGCAATCAGCCCCAGCATTTT.

The genes are TRBV7-2 and TRBJ2-1, with D uncertain. The CDR3 runs 13 residues. Germline assignment: CDR1 SGHTA and CDR2 FQGNSA. The ends were cut back, 10 bases at V and 3 bases at J, with 13 bases in the middle. CDR3 amino acids: CATAAANYNEQFF. CDR3 coding DNA: TGTGCCACCGCCGCGGCTAACTACAATGAGCAGTTCTTC.

The table lists this clone with a count of one. The chain uses TRBV9 and TRBJ1-2; the D gene is possibly TRBD1 (6 bases). With 5 bases removed from V and 5 bases from J, the gap between germline ends came to 16 bases. Germline V lookup: CDR1 SGDLS, CDR2 YYNGEE. CDR3 length equals 14 residues. CDR3 sequence: CASSGQGRRYGYTF. The CDR3 DNA reads TGTGCCAGCAGTGGTCAGGGGAGGCGGTATGGCTACACCTTC.

The chain uses TRBV19 and TRBJ2-3; no clear D gene. The length of the CDR3 is 11 residues. Per the germline V gene, CDR1 is LNHDA and CDR2 is SQIVND (reference sequence). CDR3 protein: CALVGTDTQYF. The CDR3 bases are TGTGCTCTGGTAGGCACAGATACGCAGTATTTT.

The rearrangement links TRBV29-1 to TRBJ1-1; TRBD1 matches 10 bases. V lost 6 bases and J lost 5; bases outside the gene matches: 6. Germline values: CDR1 SQVTM, CDR2 ANQGSEA. The CDR3 covers 13 residues. CDR3 DNA sequence: TGCAGCGTGAGGACAGGGGGTATGACTGAAGCTTTCTTT. This encodes CSVRTGGMTEAFF.

This clone has more than one count but fewer than ten. This sequence joins TRBV11-2 and TRBJ1-5, with D possibly matching TRBD1 (5 bases). Germline CDR1 reads SGHAT; CDR2 reads FQNNGV. The CDR3 is 16 amino acids. The germline V and J ends were trimmed by 2 bases and 0 bases, with 11 bases remaining between them. The CDR3 bases are TGTGCCAGCAGCTTAACAGGAGGTAATAGCAATCAGCCCCAGCATTTT. Translation gives CASSLTGGNSNQPQHF.

This clone was picked up a small number of times. The genes are TRBV6-1 and TRBJ2-7, with 10 positions matching TRBD2. J was trimmed by 2 bases and V by 11 bases; bases with no gene match: 12. Germline CDR1 MNHNS, CDR2 SASEGT. The length of the CDR3 is 15 residues. CDR3 sequence: CAGCYSSGGTYEQYF. The CDR3 DNA reads TGTGCCGGGTGTTATTCTAGCGGGGGTACCTACGAGCAGTACTTC.

This rearrangement joins TRBV18 to TRBJ2-7; TRBD1 or TRBD2 may be the D gene (6 bases each). Germline loops: CDR1 KGHSH, CDR2 LQKENI. The CDR3 contains 16 residues. The V end was cut by 4 bases, the J end by 7 bases, with 23 bases between. CDR3 sequence reads: CASSLSGATHRGEQYF. The CDR3 DNA is TGTGCCAGCTCACTTTCGGGGGCCACTCACCGAGGGGAGCAGTACTTC. Drawing the rest from reference TRBV18 and TRBJ2-7, the complete variable domain is NAGVMQNPRHLVRRRGQEARLRCSPMKGHSHVYWYRQLPEEGLKFMVYLQKENIIDESGMPKERFSAEFPKEGPSILRIQQVVRGDSAAYFCASSLSGATHRGEQYFGPGTRLTVT.

Comment on this clone: Compared with germline, one end of the junction differs, possibly owing to a read error. The chain uses TRBV7-9 and TRBJ1-2, with D unclear. Germline V gives CDR1 SEHNR, CDR2 FQNEAQ (reference sequence). This CDR3 has 13 residues. CDR3 sequence (DNA): TGTGCCAGCAGCTCCGAAGACAACTATCGCTACACCTTC. This translates into CASSSEDNYRYTF.

The chain couples TRBV6-5 to TRBJ2-5, with 9 nucleotides matching TRBD2. Germline V gene data show CDR1 as MNHEY and CDR2 as SVGAGI. The CDR3 totals 16 residues. Unmatched junction bases numbered 8, after V lost 2 bases and J lost 4 bases. CDR3 coding DNA: TGTGCCAGCAGTTACAGCTCTCCAGCGGGGGGAGAGACCCAGTACTTC. Protein product: CASSYSSPAGGETQYF.

The rearrangement joins TRBV2 to TRBJ2-1; 7 positions match TRBD1. Trimming took 1 base from V and 10 from J; bases not matched to a gene: 4. The CDR3 spans 13 residues. Germline-derived CDR1 and CDR2 are SNHLY and FYNNEI. Here the CDR3 DNA reads TGTGCCAGCAGTGAAGTTGGGACAGCCGAGCAGTTCTTC. Amino acids: CASSEVGTAEQFF.

The CDR3, as DNA: TGTGCCAGCAGTCGACCAGGGGGCGGGTCGGCTGAAGCTTTCTTT. Its translation: CASSRPGGGSAEAFF. This rearrangement joins TRBV28 to TRBJ1-1; 8 bases are a match to TRBD1. This CDR3 region has 15 residues. V trimming: 5 bases; J trimming: 6 bases; junction bases outside the gene matches: 11. Germline V CDR1 and CDR2: MDHEN, SYDVKM.

The genes are TRBV9 and TRBJ2-3; 13 nucleotides line up with TRBD2. CDR1 SGDLS and CDR2 YYNGEE come from the germline V gene. V was clipped by 5 bases and J by 4 bases; unmatched bases: 13. This CDR3 region has 18 residues. The CDR3 region has the DNA TGTGCCAGCAGTTTTTACGGGGGACTAGCGGGGAGCGCAGATACGCAGTATTTT. It is translated as CASSFYGGLAGSADTQYF. Drawing the rest from reference TRBV9 and TRBJ2-3, the complete variable domain is DSGVTQTPKHLITATGQRVTLRCSPRSGDLSVYWYQQSLDQGLQFLIQYYNGEERAKGNILERFSAQQFPDLHSELNLSSLELGDSALYFCASSFYGGLAGSADTQYFGPGTRLTVL.

This clone was counted between two and nine times. J is TRBJ2-7 and V is TRBV5-6, with D perhaps given as TRBD1 or TRBD2 (5 bases each). Trimming removed 0 bases at V and 1 base at J, with 8 bases between. Germline V gene lookup returns CDR1 SGHDT and CDR2 YYEEEE. The CDR3 is 14 amino acids. This CDR3 reads CASSLGDPSYEQYF. CDR3 nucleotides: TGTGCCAGCAGCTTGGGGGACCCTTCCTACGAGCAGTACTTC.

This sequence joins TRBV15 and TRBJ1-5; D is unclear. Trimming left V 0 bases short and J 9 bases short, with 6 bases between. Germline CDR1 reads LNHNV; CDR2 reads YYDKDF (reference sequence). This CDR3 spans 12 amino acids. The CDR3 coding sequence is TGTGCCACCAGCAGAGAGGTTGGGCCCCAGCATTTT. Translated, it gives CATSREVGPQHF.

The V and J genes are TRBV6-5 and TRBJ2-2, with 9 positions matching TRBD1. The CDR3 sequence is 14 residues long. V was clipped by 8 bases and J by 5 bases; unmatched bases: 6. Germline CDR1 reads MNHEY; CDR2 reads SVGAGI. CDR3 bases: TGTGCCAGCCGGGGACAGGGCGGGACCGGGGAGCTGTTTTTT. It translates to CASRGQGGTGELFF.

In nucleotides, the CDR3 is TGTGCCAGCTCACCACCCCCCGGGACAGGGGCGGTAGATACGCAGTATTTT. It codes for CASSPPPGTGAVDTQYF. V and J are TRBV18 and TRBJ2-3; TRBD1 matches at 10 bases. This CDR3 is built from 17 residues. Germline CDR1 reads KGHSH; CDR2 reads LQKENI. V shed 0 bases and J 5 bases; nucleotides not matched to a gene: 8. Full variable domain (rest looked up from reference TRBV18 and TRBJ2-3): NAGVMQNPRHLVRRRGQEARLRCSPMKGHSHVYWYRQLPEEGLKFMVYLQKENIIDESGMPKERFSAEFPKEGPSILRIQQVVRGDSAAYFCASSPPPGTGAVDTQYFGPGTRLTVL.

This clone is a singleton in its sample. The chain recombines TRBV27 with TRBJ2-5; D perhaps matches TRBD2 (6 bases). This CDR3 spans 16 amino acids. Germline CDR1 is MNHEY and CDR2 is SMNVEV (reference sequence). Trimming removed 2 bases at V and 0 bases at J, with 13 bases between. CDR3 loop: CASSLRPGLNQETQYF. In DNA, the CDR3 is TGTGCCAGCAGTTTACGGCCGGGACTCAACCAAGAGACCCAGTACTTC.

The genes are TRBV6-4 and TRBJ2-1; weak D call: TRBD2 (5 bases). V was trimmed by 2 bases and J by 4 bases, leaving 12 bases between them. The CDR3 has 15 amino acids. CDR1 and CDR2 (germline): MRHNA, SNTAGT. This chain's CDR3 is CASSDDFGGYNEQFF. The CDR3 bases are TGTGCCAGCAGTGACGACTTCGGCGGGTACAATGAGCAGTTCTTC.

This clone was seen more than once but under ten times. The genes are TRBV7-2 and TRBJ2-3; 8 bases line up with TRBD2. V was pared by 3 bases and J by 6 bases, with 8 bases of the junction left unmatched. This CDR3 comprises 15 residues. Germline values: CDR1 SGHTA, CDR2 FQGNSA. The CDR3 spells CASSFSRGGLDTQYF. CDR3 coding DNA: TGTGCCAGCAGCTTCTCTCGGGGGGGCCTTGATACGCAGTATTTT.

This clone showed up just a few times. This chain links TRBV13 with TRBJ1-3; D not certain. Trimming shortened V by 4 bases and J by 2 bases, and 15 bases separated the two germline ends. The germline V gene encodes CDR1 PRHDT and CDR2 FYEKMQ (reference sequence). The CDR3 runs 16 residues. CDR3 sequence (DNA): TGTGCCAGCAGCTACGAGCAGCGGGCTGCTGGAAACACCATATATTTT. Protein product: CASSYEQRAAGNTIYF.

J is TRBJ1-6 and V is TRBV27, with D uncertain. Germline V gene lookup returns CDR1 MNHEY and CDR2 SMNVEV (reference sequence). V lost 2 bases to trimming and J lost 5 bases, with 7 bases between them. The CDR3 covers 14 residues. DNA of the CDR3: TGTGCCAGCAGTTTACAGCACAATAATTCACCCCTCCACTTT. Translation: CASSLQHNNSPLHF.

This clone was seen a handful of times. The chain couples TRBV10-3 to TRBJ1-4, with 12 bases fitting TRBD1. This CDR3 has 19 amino acids. The J segment lost 7 bases and the V segment lost 2 bases, leaving 14 bases of the junction unmatched. Germline CDR1 and CDR2: ENHRY and SYGVKD. CDR3 region: CAISETPRDRGPRGEKLFF. CDR3 DNA: TGTGCCATCAGTGAGACACCCCGGGACAGGGGGCCTAGAGGTGAAAAACTGTTTTTT.

The chain employs TRBV30 and TRBJ1-2; D unclear. The CDR3 covers 16 residues. V dropped 2 bases and J dropped 5 bases, with 21 bases sitting between them. Germline V lookup: CDR1 GTSNPN, CDR2 SVGIG (reference sequence). The CDR3 loop reads CAWSPTHYGSGYGYTF. CDR3 nucleotide sequence: TGTGCCTGGAGTCCAACACACTATGGGAGCGGGTATGGCTACACCTTC.

CDR3: CASRHTSGGDTGELFF. CDR3 in DNA: TGTGCCAGCAGACACACTAGCGGGGGAGACACCGGGGAGCTGTTTTTT. The chain has TRBV6-6 and TRBJ2-2, with 11 bases aligning to TRBD2. V lost 6 bases, J lost 3 bases, and 6 bases stayed unmatched. There are 16 residues in the CDR3. Germline assignment: CDR1 MNHNY and CDR2 SVGAGI (reference sequence).

The chain couples TRBV13 to TRBJ2-7; 9 nucleotides match TRBD1. Germline V gene lookup returns CDR1 PRHDT and CDR2 FYEKMQ (reference sequence). CDR3 length: 13 amino acids. V was clipped by 5 bases and J by 6 bases; unmatched bases: 5. The CDR3 sequence: CASSPGTGREQYF. CDR3 DNA: TGTGCCAGCAGCCCCGGGACAGGGCGCGAGCAGTACTTC.